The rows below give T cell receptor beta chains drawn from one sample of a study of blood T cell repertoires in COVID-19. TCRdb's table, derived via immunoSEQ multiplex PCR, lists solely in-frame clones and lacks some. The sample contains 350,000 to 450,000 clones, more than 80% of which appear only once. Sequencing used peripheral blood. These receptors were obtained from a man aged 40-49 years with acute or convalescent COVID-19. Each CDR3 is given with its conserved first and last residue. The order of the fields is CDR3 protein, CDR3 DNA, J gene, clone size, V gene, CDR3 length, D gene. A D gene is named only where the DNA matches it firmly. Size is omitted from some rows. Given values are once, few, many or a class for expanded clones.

CDR3: CASGGAGGVAPFF
DNA: TGTGCCAGCGGAGGGGCAGGGGGAGTAGCCCCTTTCTTT
J: TRBJ1-1
size: NA
V: TRBV28
length: 13
D: TRBD1

CDR3: CASSLSGLAGSGYTF
DNA: TGTGCCAGCAGTTTATCAGGTCTGGCGGGCTCTGGCTACACCTTC
J: TRBJ1-2
size: NA
V: TRBV27
length: 15
D: NA

CDR3: CASSQGFGNEQFF
DNA: TGTGCCAGCAGCCAAGGGTTCGGCAATGAGCAGTTCTTC
J: TRBJ2-1
size: NA
V: TRBV4-2
length: 13
D: NA

CDR3: CAWSLVAGANVLTF
DNA: TGTGCCTGGAGTCTGGTGGCCGGGGCCAACGTCCTGACTTTC
J: TRBJ2-6
size: NA
V: TRBV30
length: 14
D: NA

CDR3: CSASLGEGYTF
DNA: TGCAGTGCTAGTTTAGGGGAAGGCTACACCTTC
J: TRBJ1-2
size: NA
V: TRBV20-1
length: 11
D: NA

CDR3: CASSRGTGGNYGYTF
DNA: TGTGCCAGCAGCCGCGGGACAGGGGGAAACTATGGCTACACCTTC
J: TRBJ1-2
size: NA
V: TRBV5-5
length: 15
D: TRBD1

CDR3: CASSQALLEGYTF
DNA: TGCGCCAGCAGCCAAGCCTTACTAGAGGGCTACACCTTC
J: TRBJ1-2
size: NA
V: TRBV4-1
length: 13
D: NA

CDR3: CASSLGQGANSPLHF
DNA: TGCGCCAGCAGCTTGGGTCAGGGGGCCAACTCACCCCTCCACTTT
J: TRBJ1-6
size: NA
V: TRBV5-1
length: 15
D: TRBD1

CDR3: CASSLPSGSNEQFF
DNA: TGTGCCAGCAGTTTGCCTAGCGGGAGCAATGAGCAGTTCTTC
J: TRBJ2-1
size: NA
V: TRBV28
length: 14
D: TRBD2

CDR3: CATRIGGYTEAFF
DNA: TGTGCCACCCGTATTGGGGGGTACACTGAAGCTTTCTTT
J: TRBJ1-1
size: NA
V: TRBV15
length: 13
D: NA

CDR3: CASSQGTGLGYGYTF
DNA: TGCGCCAGCAGCCAAGGAACTGGGCTTGGCTATGGCTACACCTTC
J: TRBJ1-2
size: once
V: TRBV4-1
length: 15
D: NA

CDR3: CASNSGTGGMGFF
DNA: TGTGCCAGTAATTCCGGGACAGGGGGCATGGGTTTCTTT
J: TRBJ1-1
size: NA
V: TRBV19
length: 13
D: TRBD1

CDR3: CASSSLAGGGNTQYF
DNA: TGTGCCAGTAGTAGCCTAGCGGGAGGGGGAAATACGCAGTATTTT
J: TRBJ2-3
size: NA
V: TRBV19
length: 15
D: TRBD2

CDR3: CASSMEVRNQPQHF
DNA: TGTGCCAGTAGTATGGAGGTGAGAAATCAGCCCCAGCATTTT
J: TRBJ1-5
size: NA
V: TRBV19
length: 14
D: NA

CDR3: CASSIIWSAVHNEQFF
DNA: TGTGCCAGTAGTATAATTTGGAGCGCCGTCCACAATGAGCAGTTCTTC
J: TRBJ2-1
size: NA
V: TRBV19
length: 16
D: NA

CDR3: CASSALEASSYEQYF
DNA: TGTGCCAGCAGCGCCCTAGAGGCTAGCTCCTACGAGCAGTACTTC
J: TRBJ2-7
size: NA
V: TRBV7-3
length: 15
D: NA

CDR3: CSVTSVGGRSYEQYF
DNA: TGCAGCGTCACGAGTGTGGGGGGACGCTCCTACGAGCAGTACTTC
J: TRBJ2-7
size: NA
V: TRBV29-1
length: 15
D: NA

CDR3: CASSLGGQGGTEAFF
DNA: TGTGCCAGCAGCTTAGGGGGACAGGGGGGCACTGAAGCTTTCTTT
J: TRBJ1-1
size: NA
V: TRBV7-9
length: 15
D: TRBD1

CDR3: CASSLTGGYEAFF
DNA: TGTGCCAGCAGCTTAACCGGGGGATATGAAGCTTTCTTT
J: TRBJ1-1
size: NA
V: TRBV7-8
length: 13
D: NA

CDR3: CARSPDRDRAMYEQYF
DNA: TGTGCCAGAAGCCCTGACCGGGACAGGGCCATGTATGAGCAGTACTTC
J: TRBJ2-7
size: NA
V: TRBV7-5
length: 16
D: NA

CDR3: CASSLESSGSRTQYF
DNA: TGCGCCAGCAGCTTGGAGTCTAGCGGGAGTCGCACGCAGTATTTT
J: TRBJ2-3
size: NA
V: TRBV5-1
length: 15
D: TRBD2

CDR3: CASSDRGANYGYTF
DNA: TGTGCCAGCAGCGACAGGGGAGCTAACTATGGCTACACCTTC
J: TRBJ1-2
size: NA
V: TRBV28
length: 14
D: TRBD1

CDR3: CASSVGAGVGLPANEQFF
DNA: TGTGCCAGCAGCGTAGGGGCAGGGGTGGGACTACCCGCTAATGAGCAGTTCTTC
J: TRBJ2-1
size: NA
V: TRBV9
length: 18
D: NA

CDR3: CASSLLEGELFF
DNA: TGTGCCAGCAGTTTATTAGAAGGGGAGCTGTTTTTT
J: TRBJ2-2
size: NA
V: TRBV28
length: 12
D: NA

CDR3: CASSPDRGGMNTEAFF
DNA: TGTGCCAGCTCCCCGGACAGGGGGGGGATGAACACTGAAGCTTTCTTT
J: TRBJ1-1
size: NA
V: TRBV18
length: 16
D: TRBD1

CDR3: CASSLSSGDTEAFF
DNA: TGTGCCAGCAGCTTATCCTCGGGGGACACTGAAGCTTTCTTT
J: TRBJ1-1
size: NA
V: TRBV7-9
length: 14
D: NA

CDR3: CASSYSRGQGLGYTF
DNA: TGTGCCAGCAGTTACTCGCGGGGGCAGGGGCTTGGCTACACCTTC
J: TRBJ1-2
size: NA
V: TRBV6-5
length: 15
D: NA

CDR3: CASSEGSRSLAGVSYEQYF
DNA: TGTGCCAGCAGTGAAGGTTCCAGGTCACTAGCGGGAGTATCCTACGAGCAGTACTTC
J: TRBJ2-7
size: NA
V: TRBV6-1
length: 19
D: TRBD2

CDR3: CSASPPPETSGSSYEQYF
DNA: TGCAGTGCTAGTCCGCCCCCCGAAACTAGCGGGAGCTCCTACGAGCAGTACTTC
J: TRBJ2-7
size: NA
V: TRBV20-1
length: 18
D: TRBD2

CDR3: CASSSGQANYGYTF
DNA: TGTGCCAGCAGCTCTGGACAGGCAAACTATGGCTACACCTTC
J: TRBJ1-2
size: NA
V: TRBV7-2
length: 14
D: TRBD1

CDR3: CASSSLAGGGYEQFF
DNA: TGTGCCAGCAGCTCACTAGCGGGAGGAGGCTATGAGCAGTTCTTC
J: TRBJ2-1
size: few
V: TRBV11-2
length: 15
D: TRBD2

CDR3: CAWSANSYSNQPQHF
DNA: TGTGCCTGGAGTGCGAACTCATATAGCAATCAGCCCCAGCATTTT
J: TRBJ1-5
size: NA
V: TRBV30
length: 15
D: NA

CDR3: CASNPDRGGQPQHF
DNA: TGTGCCAGTAACCCGGACAGGGGAGGTCAGCCCCAGCATTTT
J: TRBJ1-5
size: NA
V: TRBV19
length: 14
D: TRBD1

CDR3: CSVRTSSDNEQFF
DNA: TGCAGCGTCCGGACTAGTTCCGACAATGAGCAGTTCTTC
J: TRBJ2-1
size: NA
V: TRBV29-1
length: 13
D: TRBD2

CDR3: CASRETQDGEQFF
DNA: TGCGCCAGCAGAGAGACACAAGACGGTGAGCAGTTCTTC
J: TRBJ2-1
size: NA
V: TRBV5-1
length: 13
D: NA

CDR3: CASSYSRGRRNTEAFF
DNA: TGTGCCAGCAGTTACTCGAGAGGGAGAAGGAACACTGAAGCTTTCTTT
J: TRBJ1-1
size: NA
V: TRBV6-5
length: 16
D: NA

CDR3: CASSWTVNTEAFF
DNA: TGTGCCAGCAGCTGGACAGTAAACACTGAAGCTTTCTTT
J: TRBJ1-1
size: NA
V: TRBV7-2
length: 13
D: NA

CDR3: CASSIDPGGTEAFF
DNA: TGTGCCAGTAGTATAGATCCGGGGGGCACTGAAGCTTTCTTT
J: TRBJ1-1
size: NA
V: TRBV19
length: 14
D: NA

CDR3: CASTMNGDYNEQFF
DNA: TGTGCCAGCACCATGAACGGGGACTACAATGAGCAGTTCTTC
J: TRBJ2-1
size: NA
V: TRBV7-3
length: 14
D: NA

CDR3: CASSQGGTYGYTF
DNA: TGTGCCAGCAGCCAAGGCGGGACCTATGGCTACACCTTC
J: TRBJ1-2
size: NA
V: TRBV3-1/TRBV3-2
length: 13
D: NA

CDR3: CATSEFLRYEQYF
DNA: TGTGCCACCAGTGAATTCCTCCGGTACGAGCAGTACTTC
J: TRBJ2-7
size: once
V: TRBV24-1
length: 13
D: NA

CDR3: CASSQEGRGTYEQYF
DNA: TGTGCCAGCAGCCAAGAGGGGAGGGGAACCTACGAGCAGTACTTC
J: TRBJ2-7
size: NA
V: TRBV4-2
length: 15
D: TRBD2

CDR3: CASSQDPNRGRGNEKLFF
DNA: TGCGCCAGCAGCCAGGACCCGAACAGGGGGCGGGGTAATGAAAAACTGTTTTTT
J: TRBJ1-4
size: NA
V: TRBV4-1
length: 18
D: TRBD1

CDR3: CASSERTGGYGYTF
DNA: TGTGCCAGCAGTGAGAGGACAGGGGGGTATGGCTACACCTTC
J: TRBJ1-2
size: NA
V: TRBV6-4
length: 14
D: TRBD1

CDR3: CASSRLAVNTGELFF
DNA: TGTGCCAGCAGCCGACTAGCGGTAAACACCGGGGAGCTGTTTTTT
J: TRBJ2-2
size: NA
V: TRBV6-5
length: 15
D: TRBD2

CDR3: CASSAMRGGTGELFF
DNA: TGTGCTAGCAGCGCCATGAGGGGAGGCACCGGGGAGCTGTTTTTT
J: TRBJ2-2
size: NA
V: TRBV7-7
length: 15
D: NA

CDR3: CATSGPSGTSYNEQFF
DNA: TGTGCCACCAGCGGTCCTAGCGGGACTTCCTACAATGAGCAGTTCTTC
J: TRBJ2-1
size: NA
V: TRBV10-3
length: 16
D: TRBD2

CDR3: CASSQDLGTNSPLYF
DNA: TGTGCCAGCAGCCAAGATCTGGGGACTAATTCACCCCTCTACTTT
J: TRBJ1-6
size: NA
V: TRBV4-2
length: 15
D: NA

CDR3: CASSGDLGVGNTIYF
DNA: TGTGCCAGCAGCGGGGATTTGGGAGTCGGAAACACCATATATTTT
J: TRBJ1-3
size: NA
V: TRBV9
length: 15
D: NA

CDR3: CASSPGYEQYF
DNA: TGCGCCAGCAGCCCCGGGTACGAGCAGTACTTC
J: TRBJ2-7
size: NA
V: TRBV5-1
length: 11
D: NA

CDR3: CASSARLLETQYF
DNA: TGCGCCAGCAGCGCCAGGTTGTTAGAGACCCAGTACTTC
J: TRBJ2-5
size: once
V: TRBV5-1
length: 13
D: NA

CDR3: CASSLRGSSYNEQFF
DNA: TGTGCCAGCAGTTTACGGGGGAGCTCCTACAATGAGCAGTTCTTC
J: TRBJ2-1
size: NA
V: TRBV28
length: 15
D: NA